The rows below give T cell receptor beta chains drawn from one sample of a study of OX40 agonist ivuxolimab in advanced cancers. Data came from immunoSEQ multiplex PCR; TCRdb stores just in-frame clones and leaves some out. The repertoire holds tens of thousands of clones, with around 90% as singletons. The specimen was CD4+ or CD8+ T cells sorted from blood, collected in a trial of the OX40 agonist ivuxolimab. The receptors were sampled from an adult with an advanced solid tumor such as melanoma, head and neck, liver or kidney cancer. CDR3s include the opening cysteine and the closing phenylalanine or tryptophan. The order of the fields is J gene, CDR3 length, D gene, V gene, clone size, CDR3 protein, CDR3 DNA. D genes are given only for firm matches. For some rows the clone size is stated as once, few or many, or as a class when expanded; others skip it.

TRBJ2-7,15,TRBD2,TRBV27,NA,CASSLVYTSGYEQYF,TGTGCCAGCAGTTTAGTCTATACTAGCGGTTACGAGCAGTACTTC
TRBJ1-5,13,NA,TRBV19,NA,CASSGGQNRPQHF,TGTGCCAGTAGTGGTGGACAGAATCGGCCCCAGCATTTT
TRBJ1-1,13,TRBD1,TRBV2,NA,CASSLDRGSEAFF,TGTGCCAGCAGCCTTGACAGGGGCTCTGAAGCTTTCTTT
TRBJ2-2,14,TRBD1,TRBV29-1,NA,CSVVVQGAVGELFF,TGCAGCGTTGTCGTACAGGGGGCAGTCGGGGAGCTGTTTTTT
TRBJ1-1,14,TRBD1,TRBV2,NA,CASTRQGADTEAFF,TGTGCCAGCACTAGACAGGGGGCGGACACTGAAGCTTTCTTT
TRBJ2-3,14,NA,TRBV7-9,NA,CASSLGSGSDTQYF,TGTGCCAGCAGCTTAGGATCCGGTTCAGATACGCAGTATTTT
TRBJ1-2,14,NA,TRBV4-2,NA,CASSQDRRSYGYTF,TGTGCCAGCAGCCAAGATCGGCGAAGCTATGGCTACACCTTC
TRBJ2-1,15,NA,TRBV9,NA,CASSVLWEDYNEQFF,TGTGCCAGCAGCGTACTGTGGGAGGACTACAATGAGCAGTTCTTC
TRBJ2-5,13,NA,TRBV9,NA,CASSVAQGGTQYF,TGTGCCAGCAGCGTAGCTCAGGGCGGGACCCAGTACTTC
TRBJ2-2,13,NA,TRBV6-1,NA,CASTKTGLGELFF,TGTGCCAGCACCAAGACGGGACTCGGGGAGCTGTTTTTT
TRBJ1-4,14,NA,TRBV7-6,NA,CASSLGGANEKLFF,TGTGCCAGCAGCTTAGGGGGGGCTAATGAAAAACTGTTTTTT
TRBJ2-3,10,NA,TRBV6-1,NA,CASSVGTQYF,TGTGCCAGCAGTGTCGGCACGCAGTATTTT
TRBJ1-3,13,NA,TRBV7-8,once,CASSFGGGNTIYF,TGTGCCAGCAGCTTCGGGGGAGGAAACACCATATATTTT
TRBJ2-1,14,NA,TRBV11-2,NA,CASSLGQHYNEQFF,TGTGCCAGCAGCTTAGGGCAGCACTACAATGAGCAGTTCTTC
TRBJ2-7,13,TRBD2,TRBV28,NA,CASSLGTSYEQYF,TGTGCCAGCAGTTTGGGGACTAGCTACGAGCAGTACTTC
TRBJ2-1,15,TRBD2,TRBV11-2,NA,CASSTRPSGSNEQFF,TGTGCCAGCAGCACCAGGCCTAGCGGGTCCAATGAGCAGTTCTTC
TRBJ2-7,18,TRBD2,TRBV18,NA,CASSPPNAGTSGSYEQYF,TGTGCCAGCTCACCACCGAACGCTGGGACTAGCGGATCCTACGAGCAGTACTTC
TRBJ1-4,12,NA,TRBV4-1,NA,CASSRGLEKLFF,TGCGCCAGCAGCCGCGGACTGGAAAAACTGTTTTTT
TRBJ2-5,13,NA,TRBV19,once,CASSINLGGAQYF,TGTGCCAGTAGTATAAACTTAGGAGGGGCTCAGTACTTC
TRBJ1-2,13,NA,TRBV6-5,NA,CASSAPANYGYTF,TGTGCCAGCAGTGCCCCAGCTAACTATGGCTACACCTTC
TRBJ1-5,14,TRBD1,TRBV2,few,CASTDRGSNQPQHF,TGTGCCTCCACGGACAGGGGGAGCAATCAGCCCCAGCATTTT
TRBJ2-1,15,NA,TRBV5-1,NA,CASSLVTGSVNEQFF,TGCGCCAGCAGCTTGGTAACGGGATCGGTCAATGAGCAGTTCTTC
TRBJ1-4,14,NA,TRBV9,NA,CASSSRGGNEKLFF,TGTGCCAGCAGCTCCCGGGGAGGGAACGAAAAACTGTTTTTT
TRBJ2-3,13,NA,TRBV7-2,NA,CASSTWTKDTQYF,TGTGCCAGCAGCACTTGGACTAAAGATACGCAGTATTTT
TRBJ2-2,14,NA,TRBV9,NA,CASSVLLGSGELFF,TGTGCCAGCAGCGTGCTTCTAGGATCCGGGGAGCTGTTTTTT
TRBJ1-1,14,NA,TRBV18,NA,CASSPILRGYEAFF,TGTGCCAGCTCACCAATTTTGCGAGGATACGAAGCTTTCTTT
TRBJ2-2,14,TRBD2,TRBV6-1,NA,CASSRGRNTGELFF,TGTGCCAGCAGCCGCGGGAGAAACACCGGGGAGCTGTTTTTT
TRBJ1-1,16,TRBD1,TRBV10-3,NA,CAISETRQGPNTEAFF,TGTGCCATCAGTGAGACCCGACAGGGACCTAACACTGAAGCTTTCTTT
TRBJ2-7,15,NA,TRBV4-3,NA,CASSQYRAPAYEQYF,TGCGCCAGCAGCCAATACAGGGCCCCCGCCTACGAGCAGTACTTC
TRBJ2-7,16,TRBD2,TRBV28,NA,CASSFSLAGLSYEQYF,TGTGCCAGCAGTTTTTCCCTAGCGGGACTCTCCTACGAGCAGTACTTC
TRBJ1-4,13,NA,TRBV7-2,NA,CASSLVGGEKLFF,TGTGCCAGCAGCTTGGTAGGGGGTGAAAAACTGTTTTTT
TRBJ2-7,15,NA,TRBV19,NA,CASSATDTQVYEQYF,TGTGCCAGTAGTGCGACAGACACCCAGGTATACGAGCAGTACTTC
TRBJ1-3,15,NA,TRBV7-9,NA,CASSLFSRSGNTIYF,TGTGCCAGCAGCTTGTTCAGCCGATCTGGAAACACCATATATTTT
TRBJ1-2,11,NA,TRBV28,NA,CASSQNYGYTF,TGTGCCAGCAGCCAGAACTATGGCTACACCTTC
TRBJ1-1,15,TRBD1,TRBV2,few,CASRGQLAMNTEAFF,TGTGCCAGCAGGGGACAGCTAGCCATGAACACTGAAGCTTTCTTT
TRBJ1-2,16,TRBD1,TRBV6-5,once,CASSYSGSRDRDGYTF,TGTGCCAGCAGTTACTCGGGTTCCCGGGACAGAGATGGCTACACCTTC
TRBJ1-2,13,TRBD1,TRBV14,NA,CANRGGTGFGYTF,TGTGCCAACCGAGGGGGGACAGGGTTCGGCTACACCTTC
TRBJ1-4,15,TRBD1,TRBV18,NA,CASSPGQGFREKLFF,TGTGCCAGCTCACCGGGACAGGGGTTTCGCGAAAAACTGTTTTTT